Following are 30 T cell receptor beta chains from one sample sequenced in a study of T cell responses to AZD1222 COVID-19 vaccine. Generated by immunoSEQ multiplex PCR, the TCRdb table keeps only in-frame clones and is missing some. The sample comprises 110,000 or so clones, about 86% of which are singletons, and 15% to 20% rests with the top ten. Sequencing used peripheral blood, obtained 28 days after the second AZD1222 dose. These receptors originate from an adult who received the AZD1222 COVID-19 vaccine.

The gene calls are TRBV2 and TRBJ2-2; D might be TRBD1 or TRBD2, each matching 5 bases. Germline CDR1 and CDR2: SNHLY and FYNNEI. The CDR3 has 17 residues. V was trimmed by 6 bases and J by 4 bases, leaving 21 bases between them. The CDR3 DNA is TGTGCCAGCAGCACCACCGGGACCGCCTCGGGCACCGGGGAGCTGTTTTTT. Encoded protein: CASSTTGTASGTGELFF.

This chain joins TRBV7-9 and TRBJ1-5; D is uncertain. Trimming took off 4 bases at V and 5 bases at J, with 6 bases between the two ends. The V gene's germline CDR1 is SEHNR and CDR2 FQNEAQ (reference sequence). This CDR3 has 12 amino acids. CDR3 bases: TGTGCCAGCAGCTGGTCCGATCAGCCCCAGCATTTT. The encoded protein is CASSWSDQPQHF.

The genes are TRBV4-1 and TRBJ2-2; D call uncertain. Per germline, CDR1 MGHRA and CDR2 YSYEKL. CDR3 length: 13 residues. V lost 4 bases, J lost 5 bases, and 8 bases lay in between. The CDR3: CASSRFGTGELFF. Written as DNA, the CDR3 is TGCGCCAGCAGCCGCTTTGGTACCGGGGAGCTGTTTTTT.

The J gene is TRBJ1-2, the V gene TRBV4-3; D remains unclear. Trimming removed 0 bases from V and 8 bases from J, with 16 bases in between. Germline V lookup: CDR1 LGHNA, CDR2 YSLEER. The CDR3 has 15 amino acids. CDR3 nucleotide sequence: TGCGCCAGCAGCCAAGAACCCTATCCCCAGCGGGGCTACACCTTC. Its protein is CASSQEPYPQRGYTF.

The rearrangement joins TRBV29-1 to TRBJ2-2; D is uncertain. The CDR3 covers 14 residues. Germline loops: CDR1 SQVTM, CDR2 ANQGSEA. V was shortened by 4 bases and J by 5 bases, with 14 bases between the two germline ends. The CDR3 loop is CSVAEGWRTGELFF. The CDR3 DNA is TGCAGCGTTGCGGAAGGGTGGCGAACCGGGGAGCTGTTTTTT.

The chain links TRBV7-6 to TRBJ1-4, with 8 bases fitting TRBD1. V shed 6 bases and J 4 bases; nucleotides not matched to a gene: 7. Germline V lookup: CDR1 SGHVS, CDR2 FNYEAQ. There are 15 residues in the CDR3. The CDR3 DNA sequence: TGTGCCAGCAGGGCGGTGGACAGGGTTAATGAAAAACTGTTTTTT. Translated, it gives CASRAVDRVNEKLFF.

This chain uses TRBV7-2 with TRBJ1-2, with 10 nucleotides matching TRBD1. This CDR3 is built from 17 residues. Germline-derived CDR1 and CDR2 are SGHTA and FQGNSA. V shed 4 bases and J 8 bases; nucleotides not matched to a gene: 16. CDR3 nucleotides: TGTGCCAGCAGCTCGCCGGGGACAGGGGCTCGTGCAGAAGGCTACACCTTC. Translation: CASSSPGTGARAEGYTF.

This chain connects TRBV5-1 to TRBJ1-1; tentative D call: TRBD1 (6 bases). Between the trimmed V and J ends, which lost 2 bases and 1 base, there was a span of 12 bases. The CDR3 has 15 amino acids. The germline gives CDR1 SGHRS, CDR2 YFSETQ. The CDR3 sequence: CASSFLGGKNTEAFF. The CDR3 DNA sequence: TGCGCCAGCAGCTTCCTTGGGGGCAAGAACACTGAAGCTTTCTTT.

J is TRBJ1-1 and V is TRBV5-8, with D unclear. The V and J ends lost 4 bases and 5 bases respectively, with 18 bases between them. Per germline, CDR1 SGHTS and CDR2 YDEGEE. The CDR3 length is 15 residues. In DNA form, the CDR3 reads TGTGCCAGCAGCCGACCCGGAGGAGGCTGGACTGAAGCTTTCTTT. It is translated as CASSRPGGGWTEAFF.

V usage is TRBV4-1 and J usage is TRBJ1-1; no firm D call. This CDR3 has 14 amino acids. V was shortened by 5 bases and J by 0 bases, with 10 bases between the two germline ends. CDR1 and CDR2 from the germline V gene are MGHRA and YSYEKL. The CDR3 DNA is TGCGCCAGCAGCTCCTCAATGATGAACACTGAAGCTTTCTTT. Amino acids: CASSSSMMNTEAFF.

V usage is TRBV11-2 and J usage is TRBJ2-7; perhaps D is TRBD1 or TRBD2 (5 bases each). Germline V gene data show CDR1 as SGHAT and CDR2 as FQNNGV. The V and J ends lost 1 base and 1 base respectively, with 14 bases between them. The CDR3 length is 16 residues. The CDR3: CASSLAGADTSYEQYF. The CDR3 coding sequence is TGTGCCAGCAGCTTAGCCGGGGCCGATACATCCTACGAGCAGTACTTC. Full variable domain (remainder filled in from reference TRBV11-2 and TRBJ2-7): EAGVAQSPRYKIIEKRQSVAFWCNPISGHATLYWYQQILGQGPKLLIQFQNNGVVDDSQLPKDRFSAERLKGVDSTLKIQPAKLEDSAVYLCASSLAGADTSYEQYFGPGTRLTVT.

The chain carries TRBV4-1 and TRBJ2-1, with 8 bases that match TRBD2. Germline V lookup: CDR1 MGHRA, CDR2 YSYEKL. The CDR3 loop spans 17 amino acids. With V trimmed by 2 bases and J by 0 bases, 6 bases remained unmatched. CDR3 coding DNA: TGCGCCAGCAGCCAACCCACTAGCGGAAGCTCCTACAATGAGCAGTTCTTC. It specifies CASSQPTSGSSYNEQFF.

The chain's CDR3 is CSVAVQGGGNTIYF. The CDR3 DNA reads TGCAGCGTTGCGGTACAGGGGGGTGGAAACACCATATATTTT. The chain links TRBV29-1 to TRBJ1-3, with 8 bases aligning to TRBD1. Germline loops: CDR1 SQVTM, CDR2 ANQGSEA. The CDR3 runs 14 residues. Trimming at V came to 4 bases and at J to 3 bases, leaving 5 bases not matched to a gene.

The V and J genes are TRBV6-5 and TRBJ1-5, with D hard to call. The CDR3 loop spans 13 amino acids. The ends were cut back, 8 bases at V and 1 base at J, with 9 bases in the middle. In germline, CDR1 is MNHEY, CDR2 SVGAGI. The CDR3 bases are TGTGCCAGCTCGGGAGGGAGCAATCAGCCCCAGCATTTT. Translating gives CASSGGSNQPQHF.

The genes are TRBV3-1 (or the pseudogene TRBV3-2) and TRBJ2-7, with TRBD1 as a possible D gene (6 bases). The CDR3 contains 15 residues. Trimming pared 4 bases from V and 0 bases from J, leaving 13 bases between. Germline V gene lookup returns CDR1 LGHDT and CDR2 YNNKEL (reference sequence). The CDR3 loop is CASSPHREISYEQYF. The DNA of the CDR3 is TGTGCCAGCAGCCCCCACAGGGAGATCTCCTACGAGCAGTACTTC.

This chain links TRBV28 with TRBJ2-5; no clear D gene. V was trimmed by 2 bases and J by 4 bases, leaving 5 bases between them. Germline V gene data show CDR1 as MDHEN and CDR2 as SYDVKM. The CDR3 is made up of 12 amino acids. CDR3 loop: CASSLGIETQYF. The CDR3 nucleotides read TGTGCCAGCAGTTTAGGGATAGAGACCCAGTACTTC. Combining the CDR3 with reference TRBV28 and TRBJ2-5 gives the whole variable domain DVKVTQSSRYLVKRTGEKVFLECVQDMDHENMFWYRQDPGLGLRLIYFSYDVKMKEKGDIPEGYSVSREKKERFSLILESASTNQTSMYLCASSLGIETQYFGPGTRLLVL.

This sequence joins TRBV25-1 and TRBJ1-2; D ambiguous. This CDR3 is 17 amino acids long. The germline V and J ends were trimmed by 5 bases and 8 bases, with 27 bases remaining between them. The germline gives CDR1 MGHDK, CDR2 SYGVNS. The CDR3 bases are TGTGCCAGCAGTTCACCCGGTCTAGGAACCCGGGATGGCGGCTACACCTTC. It translates to CASSSPGLGTRDGGYTF.

Only one count was recorded for this clone. The rearrangement links TRBV7-9 to TRBJ2-2; 9 bases map to TRBD1. The CDR3 sequence is 19 residues long. V was pared by 4 bases and J by 3 bases, with 15 bases of the junction left unmatched. CDR1 and CDR2 from the germline V gene are SEHNR and FQNEAQ (reference sequence). The CDR3: CASSYRDRAPEGDTGELFF. The CDR3 nucleotides are TGTGCCAGCAGCTACCGGGACAGGGCCCCTGAGGGGGACACCGGGGAGCTGTTTTTT.

The chain carries TRBV10-2 and TRBJ2-3; possible D gene TRBD2, 6 bases. The V end was cut by 7 bases, the J end by 0 bases, with 11 bases between. The CDR3 consists of 14 residues. Germline V CDR1 and CDR2: WSHSY, SAAADI. CDR3 loop: CASMPGTSTDTQYF. CDR3 nucleotides: TGCGCCAGCATGCCCGGGACTAGCACAGATACGCAGTATTTT.

V gene TRBV24-1 combines with J gene TRBJ1-2; D is undetermined. The CDR3 loop spans 15 amino acids. From germline, CDR1 is KGHDR and CDR2 SFDVKD. The V gene lost 3 bases and the J gene lost 2 bases, with 12 bases spanning the gap. The CDR3: CATSDPAASNYGYTF. As DNA, the CDR3 is TGTGCCACCAGTGATCCTGCTGCCTCAAACTATGGCTACACCTTC.

The chain couples TRBV27 to TRBJ2-1; 11 bases fit TRBD2. The CDR3 loop spans 14 amino acids. V shed 7 bases, J shed 7 bases, and the junction held 6 bases outside the gene matches. Germline values: CDR1 MNHEY, CDR2 SMNVEV (reference sequence). The CDR3 DNA reads as TGTGCCAGCATGAGACTAGCGGGGAAAAATGAGCAGTTCTTC. Protein product: CASMRLAGKNEQFF.

The V and J genes are TRBV6-1 and TRBJ1-2, with a tentative D call TRBD1 (6 bases). Germline values: CDR1 MNHNS, CDR2 SASEGT. V shed 5 bases and J shed 5 bases, with 15 bases lying between them. This CDR3 is 14 amino acids long. The DNA for the CDR3 is TGTGCCAGCAGTTCGTTTTCTCAGGGGTATGGCTACACCTTC. Its protein product is CASSSFSQGYGYTF.

The chain carries TRBV7-2 and TRBJ2-3; weak D call: TRBD2 (6 bases). Looked up from germline, CDR1 is SGHTA and CDR2 is FQGNSA. The CDR3 runs to 16 residues. Trimming stripped 5 bases from V and 1 base from J, with 16 bases between. In nucleotides, the CDR3 is TGTGCCAGCAGCCCATTTATGCGGGGAGGCACAGATACGCAGTATTTT. This sequence encodes CASSPFMRGGTDTQYF.

Concerning this clone itself: The junction does not match germline at one end; this may be a read error. The chain is built from TRBV11-3 and TRBJ2-3; weak D call: TRBD2 (5 bases). Germline V gene sequence: CDR1 SGHNT, CDR2 YENEEA. CDR3 length: 15 residues. This CDR3 reads CASSIEGRTTDTQYF. CDR3 nucleotides: TGTGCCAGCAGCATAGAGGGCAGGACCACAGATACGCAGTATTTT.

This chain connects TRBV28 to TRBJ2-1; 8 positions agree with TRBD2. The germline V gene encodes CDR1 MDHEN and CDR2 SYDVKM. V was clipped by 3 bases and J by 5 bases; unmatched bases: 6. The length of the CDR3 is 15 residues. The CDR3 bases are TGTGCCAGCAGTTTTATCCAGCGGGGGAACAATGAGCAGTTCTTC. Translating it yields CASSFIQRGNNEQFF. The variable domain in full, completed from reference TRBV28 and TRBJ2-1, reads DVKVTQSSRYLVKRTGEKVFLECVQDMDHENMFWYRQDPGLGLRLIYFSYDVKMKEKGDIPEGYSVSREKKERFSLILESASTNQTSMYLCASSFIQRGNNEQFFGPGTRLTVL.

V and J are TRBV7-2 and TRBJ1-2; tentatively, D is TRBD1 (6 bases). CDR1 is SGHTA, CDR2 FQGNSA, per germline. The CDR3 loop spans 14 amino acids. The V end was cut by 1 base, the J end by 8 bases, with 14 bases between. Here the CDR3 reads CASSLGPQGGGYTF. In nucleotides, the CDR3 is TGTGCCAGCAGCTTAGGACCACAGGGTGGAGGCTACACCTTC.

V and J are TRBV30 and TRBJ1-2; D might be TRBD1 (6 bases). V was clipped by 7 bases and J by 5 bases, with 14 bases between them. CDR1 GTSNPN and CDR2 SVGIG come from the germline V gene (reference sequence). The CDR3 has 12 residues. The CDR3 region has the DNA TGTGCCTATAACAGGGTACGTTATGGCTACACCTTC. Its protein product is CAYNRVRYGYTF.

V gene TRBV3-1 (or the pseudogene TRBV3-2) combines with J gene TRBJ1-4, with TRBD1 matching over 7 bases. V lost 5 bases, J lost 0 bases, and 3 bases stayed unmatched. The V gene's germline CDR1 is LGHDT and CDR2 YNNKEL (reference sequence). The CDR3 sequence is 15 residues long. CDR3: CASSSQGATNEKLFF. The CDR3 nucleotides are TGTGCCAGCAGCTCCCAGGGGGCAACTAATGAAAAACTGTTTTTT.

This chain connects TRBV7-9 to TRBJ2-5, with 11 nucleotides matching TRBD2. In germline, CDR1 is SEHNR, CDR2 FQNEAQ (reference sequence). The CDR3 has 15 amino acids. The trim removed 4 bases at V and 5 bases at J, leaving 6 bases unmatched. CDR3 nucleotides: TGTGCCAGCAGCTCTACTAGCGGGGGAGGGGAGACCCAGTACTTC. Protein: CASSSTSGGGETQYF.

The DNA of the CDR3 is TGTGCCAGTAGGGTTACAGGGTTGAATGAGCAGTTCTTC. It translates to CASRVTGLNEQFF. The J gene is TRBJ2-1, the V gene TRBV19; D possibly corresponds to TRBD1 (6 bases). V was pared by 6 bases and J by 7 bases, with 13 bases between. CDR1 and CDR2 (germline): LNHDA, SQIVND (reference sequence). This CDR3 is built from 13 residues.